The source of this TCR beta chain is a study of T cell responses to AZD1222 COVID-19 vaccine. Study-level background: Pooled together were second doses at about 4 or about 12 weeks. General study findings and limits: Spike-specific TCR breadth and depth went up after people got two AZD1222 doses. Baseline seropositives among AZD1222 recipients totaled only five or six. Among the donors, most were white British and more were female, and clonal diversity was possibly underestimated.

Points on this clone: The antigen remains unidentified.

Method: immunoSEQ multiplex PCR; TCRdb's copy keeps in-frame clones and lacks some. The table has 150,000 to 200,000 clones, 80% to 95% seen once. Germline loops: CDR1 MRHNA, CDR2 SNTAGT. Between the trimmed V and J ends, which lost 4 bases and 7 bases, there was a span of 11 bases. This CDR3 is 13 amino acids long. The rearrangement uses TRBV6-4 and TRBJ1-5, with D uncertain. The sequencing here drew on peripheral blood, taken on day 0 of AZD1222 vaccination. The sequence came from an adult in good health. CDR3 sequence: CASSVQEGQPQHF. The CDR3 DNA reads as TGTGCCAGCAGTGTCCAGGAGGGACAGCCCCAGCATTTT.